This T cell receptor beta chain was documented in a study of cytomegalovirus exposure and HLA in healthy donors. Study results and limitations: Analyzed later, most CMV-associated TCR beta chains appeared HLA-restricted. It was reported that TCR beta sequences correctly inferred the HLA-A and HLA-B alleles for most subjects.

V shed 7 bases and J shed 6 bases, with 18 bases lying between them. Per the germline V gene, CDR1 is MNHNY and CDR2 is SVGAGI (reference sequence). CDR3 length: 14 amino acids. As regards this clone: Its target is not known.

Primers included in the PCR were 60 Vbeta and 13 Jbeta primers. Data came from immunoSEQ multiplex PCR; TCRdb stores just in-frame clones and leaves some out. The sample lists tens of thousands of clones; around three fifths were seen once. The chain is built from TRBV6-6 and TRBJ1-2, with D perhaps matching TRBD1 (6 bases). The sequenced material came from PBMCs. The source is a man aged 25-40 years in good health and CMV-seronegative. Here the CDR3 DNA reads TGTGCCAGCAACTTGAGCGGGGGGCTCGATGGCTACACCTTC. It is translated as CASNLSGGLDGYTF.